These T cell receptor beta chains were read from a single sample in a study of regulatory T cells in long-lasting Graves disease. One entry per CDR3 protein, called by TCRdb with MiXCR from the multiplex PCR reads. The sample consists of roughly 610,000 distinct CDR3 sequences, roughly 15% of them appearing once. The same sample was also used in a study of T cells in Graves' hyperthyroidism and ophthalmopathy.

Sequenced here: peripheral blood mononuclear cells (PBMCs), sampled at new diagnosis, from a patient treated with antithyroid drugs. The receptors derive from a woman younger than 45 with Graves disease. The conserved cysteine and the conserved F or W are not part of the CDR3 here.

>TRBJ2-6|TRBV10-3
AISLGQSTVSGANVLT
>TRBJ1-1|TRBV6-5
ASSSPRNTEAF
>TRBJ1-1|TRBV7-8
ASSLKATGGDTEAF
>TRBJ2-5|TRBV3-1
ASSQSTGTTETQY
>TRBJ2-1|TRBV5-1
ASSLAGRTQDEQF
>TRBJ2-7|TRBV12-3/TRBV12-4
ASRKDRGNYEQY
>TRBJ2-7|TRBV2
ASSPQIYLWY
>TRBJ1-1|TRBV6-1
ASRPPNTEAF
>TRBJ1-1|TRBV20-1
SAREGQGGVGTEAF
>TRBJ2-1|TRBV27
ASSSRAGYVTYTYNEQF
>TRBJ1-5|TRBV5-6
ASRTRDQPQH
>TRBJ1-1|TRBV20-1
SAARGTLLVMNTEAF
>TRBJ1-2|TRBV29-1
SVGTPASYGYT
>TRBJ2-1|TRBV5-1
ASSLSHEQF
>TRBJ2-3|TRBV7-2
ASSPLVATDTQY
>TRBJ1-1|TRBV12-3/TRBV12-4
ASSDRGGTEAF
>TRBJ2-3|TRBV28
ASSATGNTQY
>TRBJ1-3|TRBV29-1
SVEGRSGNTIY
>TRBJ2-7|TRBV12-3/TRBV12-4
ASGGGREAEQY
>TRBJ2-1|TRBV7-9
ASSRSGKGYNEQF
>TRBJ1-2|TRBV5-1
ASSHNTNYGYT
>TRBJ1-5|TRBV12-3/TRBV12-4
ASSFEVYSNQPQH
>TRBJ1-2|TRBV10-2
ASSGQVEPNYGYT
>TRBJ2-1|TRBV2
AVWGTSGANEQF
>TRBJ1-2|TRBV6-4
ASSDGTFDGYT
>TRBJ1-1|TRBV19
ASSNGWNTEAF
>TRBJ2-1|TRBV11-3
ASSYRGGAYNEQF